This T cell receptor (beta chain) was obtained from a study of T cell changes during pregnancy in multiple sclerosis. Trimming cost V 6 bases and J 4 bases; bases outside gene matches: 10. The CDR3 spans 15 residues. Germline CDR1 is MNHEY and CDR2 is SMNVEV (reference sequence). TCRdb's copy holds only in-frame clones and misses some; the assay was immunoSEQ multiplex PCR. The sample has 80,000 to 100,000 clones, around 94% seen once. Sequences were derived from peripheral blood, sampled in the first trimester of pregnancy. The chain links TRBV27 to TRBJ2-7; TRBD1 matches at 9 bases. The receptor was isolated from a female donor with multiple sclerosis, enrolled in a pregnancy study. CDR3 in DNA: TGTGCCAGCAGCCCTATACAGGGGGCGAGATACGAGCAGTACTTC. It is translated as CASSPIQGARYEQYF.